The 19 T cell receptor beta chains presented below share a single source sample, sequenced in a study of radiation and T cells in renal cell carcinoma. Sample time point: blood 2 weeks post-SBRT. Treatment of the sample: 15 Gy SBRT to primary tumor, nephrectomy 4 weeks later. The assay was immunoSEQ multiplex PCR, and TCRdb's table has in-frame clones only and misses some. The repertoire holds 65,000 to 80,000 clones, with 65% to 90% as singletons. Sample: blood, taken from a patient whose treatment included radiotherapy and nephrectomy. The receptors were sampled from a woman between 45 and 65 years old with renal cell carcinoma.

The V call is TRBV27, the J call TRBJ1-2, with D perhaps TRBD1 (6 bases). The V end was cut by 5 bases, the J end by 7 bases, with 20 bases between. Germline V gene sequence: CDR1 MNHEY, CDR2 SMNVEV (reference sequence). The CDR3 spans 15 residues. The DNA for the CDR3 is TGTGCCAGCAGTAGAGACCTTACGTCCAGGGGTGGCTACACCTTC. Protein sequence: CASSRDLTSRGGYTF.

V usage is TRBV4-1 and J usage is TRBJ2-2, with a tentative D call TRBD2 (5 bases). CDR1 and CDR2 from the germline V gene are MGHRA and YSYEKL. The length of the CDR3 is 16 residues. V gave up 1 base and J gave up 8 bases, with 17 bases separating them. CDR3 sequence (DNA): TGCGCCAGCAGCCAAGGAGGGTTCAAAGGTTCGGGGGAGCTGTTTTTT. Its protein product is CASSQGGFKGSGELFF.

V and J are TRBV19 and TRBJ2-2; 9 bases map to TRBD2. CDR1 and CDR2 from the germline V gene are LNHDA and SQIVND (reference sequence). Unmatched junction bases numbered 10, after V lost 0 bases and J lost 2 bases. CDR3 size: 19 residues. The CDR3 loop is CASSIDLGGRADNTGELFF. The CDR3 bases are TGTGCCAGTAGTATAGATCTTGGCGGGAGGGCCGACAACACCGGGGAGCTGTTTTTT.

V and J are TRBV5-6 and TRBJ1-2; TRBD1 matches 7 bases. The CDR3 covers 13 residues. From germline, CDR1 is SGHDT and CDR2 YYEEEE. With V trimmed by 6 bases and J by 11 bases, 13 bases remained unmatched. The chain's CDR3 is CASKSSGDRSYTF. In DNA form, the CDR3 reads TGTGCCAGCAAATCATCCGGGGACAGAAGTTACACCTTC.

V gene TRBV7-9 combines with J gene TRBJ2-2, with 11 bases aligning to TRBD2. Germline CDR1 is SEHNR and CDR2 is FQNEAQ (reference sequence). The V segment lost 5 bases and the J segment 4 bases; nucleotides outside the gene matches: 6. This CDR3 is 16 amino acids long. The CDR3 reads CASSRLAGGVTGELFF. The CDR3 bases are TGTGCCAGCAGCAGATTAGCGGGAGGGGTCACCGGGGAGCTGTTTTTT.

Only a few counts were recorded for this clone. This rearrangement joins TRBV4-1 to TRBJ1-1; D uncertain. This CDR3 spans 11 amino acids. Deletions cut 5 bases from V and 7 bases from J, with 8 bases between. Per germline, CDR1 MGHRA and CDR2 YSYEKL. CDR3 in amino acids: CASSFSGEAFF. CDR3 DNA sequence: TGCGCCAGCAGCTTTTCCGGTGAAGCTTTCTTT.

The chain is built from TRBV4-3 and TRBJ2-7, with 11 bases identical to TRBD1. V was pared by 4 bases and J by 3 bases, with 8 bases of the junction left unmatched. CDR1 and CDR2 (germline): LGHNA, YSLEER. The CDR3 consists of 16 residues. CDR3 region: CASSREAGTGGYEQYF. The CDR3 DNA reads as TGCGCCAGCAGCCGAGAGGCCGGGACAGGGGGCTACGAGCAGTACTTC.

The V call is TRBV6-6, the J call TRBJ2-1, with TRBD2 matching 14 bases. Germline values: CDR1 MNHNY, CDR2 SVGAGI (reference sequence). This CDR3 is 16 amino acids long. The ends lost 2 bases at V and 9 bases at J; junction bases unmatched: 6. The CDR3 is CASSYPGLAGDLEQFF. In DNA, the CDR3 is TGTGCCAGCAGTTACCCGGGACTAGCGGGAGATCTTGAGCAGTTCTTC.

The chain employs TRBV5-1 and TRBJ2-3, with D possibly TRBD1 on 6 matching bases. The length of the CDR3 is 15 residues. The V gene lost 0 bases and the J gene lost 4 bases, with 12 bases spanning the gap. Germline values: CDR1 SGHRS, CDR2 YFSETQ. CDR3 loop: CASSLDRVNADTQYF. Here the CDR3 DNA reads TGCGCCAGCAGCTTGGACAGGGTTAACGCAGATACGCAGTATTTT.

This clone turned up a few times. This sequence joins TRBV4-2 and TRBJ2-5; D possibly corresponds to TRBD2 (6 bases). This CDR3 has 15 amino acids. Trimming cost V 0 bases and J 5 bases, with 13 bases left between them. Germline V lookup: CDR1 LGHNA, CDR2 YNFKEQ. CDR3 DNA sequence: TGTGCCAGCAGCCAAGATTGGGGGACTGTTGAGACCCAGTACTTC. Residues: CASSQDWGTVETQYF.

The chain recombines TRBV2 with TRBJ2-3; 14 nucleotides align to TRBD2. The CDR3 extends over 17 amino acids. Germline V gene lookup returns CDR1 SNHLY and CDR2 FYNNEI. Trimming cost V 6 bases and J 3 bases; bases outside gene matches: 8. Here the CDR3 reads CASSGLAGGQKTDTQYF. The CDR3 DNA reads TGTGCCAGCAGCGGACTAGCGGGGGGTCAGAAAACAGATACGCAGTATTTT.

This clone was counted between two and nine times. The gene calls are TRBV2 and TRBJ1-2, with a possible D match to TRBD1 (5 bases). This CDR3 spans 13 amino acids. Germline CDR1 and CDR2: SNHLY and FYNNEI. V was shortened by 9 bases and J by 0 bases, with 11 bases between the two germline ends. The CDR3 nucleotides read TGTGCCAGGCTCAAGGGGCCTAACTATGGCTACACCTTC. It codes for CARLKGPNYGYTF.

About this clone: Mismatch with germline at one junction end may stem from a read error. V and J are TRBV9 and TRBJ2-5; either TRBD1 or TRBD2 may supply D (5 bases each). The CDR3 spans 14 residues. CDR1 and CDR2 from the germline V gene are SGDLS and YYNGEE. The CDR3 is CANSVAGREETQYF. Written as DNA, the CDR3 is TGTGCCAACAGCGTAGCAGGGCGGGAAGAGACCCAGTACTTC.

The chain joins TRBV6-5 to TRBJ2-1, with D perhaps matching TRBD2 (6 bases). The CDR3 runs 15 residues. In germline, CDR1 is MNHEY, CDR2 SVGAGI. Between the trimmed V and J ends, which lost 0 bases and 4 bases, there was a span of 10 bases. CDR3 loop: CASSYSERVYNEQFF. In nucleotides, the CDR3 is TGTGCCAGCAGTTACTCAGAGCGGGTTTACAATGAGCAGTTCTTC.

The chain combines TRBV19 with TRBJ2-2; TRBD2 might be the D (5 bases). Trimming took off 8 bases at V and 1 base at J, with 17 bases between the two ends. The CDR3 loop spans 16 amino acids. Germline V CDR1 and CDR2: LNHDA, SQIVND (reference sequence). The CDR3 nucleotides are TGTGCCAGTGTGGGTGGACTTGGGCGGAACACCGGGGAGCTGTTTTTT. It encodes CASVGGLGRNTGELFF.

CDR3 region: CASSPLKGVGNEQFF. The CDR3, as DNA: TGTGCCAGCAGCCCCCTCAAGGGAGTGGGGAATGAGCAGTTCTTC. The rearrangement links TRBV11-2 to TRBJ2-1; D is perhaps TRBD2 (5 bases). Trimming removed 5 bases at V and 7 bases at J, with 18 bases between. This CDR3 is built from 15 residues. Germline V gives CDR1 SGHAT, CDR2 FQNNGV.

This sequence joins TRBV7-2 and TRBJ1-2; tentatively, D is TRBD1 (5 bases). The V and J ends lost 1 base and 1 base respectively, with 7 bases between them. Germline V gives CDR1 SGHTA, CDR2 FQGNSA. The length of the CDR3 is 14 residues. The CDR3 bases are TGTGCCAGCAGCTTAGGACAGAATAACTATGGCTACACCTTC. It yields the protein CASSLGQNNYGYTF. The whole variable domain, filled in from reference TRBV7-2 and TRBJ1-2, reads GAGVSQSPSNKVTEKGKDVELRCDPISGHTALYWYRQSLGQGLEFLIYFQGNSAPDKSGLPSDRFSAERTGGSVSTLTIQRTQQEDSAVYLCASSLGQNNYGYTFGSGTRLTVV.

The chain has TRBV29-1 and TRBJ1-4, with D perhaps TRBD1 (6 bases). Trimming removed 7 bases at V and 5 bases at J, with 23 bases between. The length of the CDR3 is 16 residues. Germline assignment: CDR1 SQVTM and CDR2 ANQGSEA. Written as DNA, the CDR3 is TGCAGCGGTGGAGGGTATGGTGGGCAGGGGAATGAAAAACTGTTTTTT. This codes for CSGGGYGGQGNEKLFF.

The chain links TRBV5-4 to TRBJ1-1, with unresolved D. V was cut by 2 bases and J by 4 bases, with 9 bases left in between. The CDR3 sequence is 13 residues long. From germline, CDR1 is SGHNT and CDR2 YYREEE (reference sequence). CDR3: CASSFELGTEAFF. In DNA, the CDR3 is TGTGCCAGCAGCTTCGAATTAGGCACTGAAGCTTTCTTT.